This T cell receptor beta chain was documented in a study of blood T cell repertoires in COVID-19. Study-wide context: From the United States, Italy and Spain came samples of acute and convalescent COVID-19.

As handled by the study authors: Using reference gene primer amplification, nucleated cell counts were estimated. Sequencing used immunoSEQ multiplex PCR; TCRdb keeps in-frame clones, though not all of them. V and J calls and clone size are given by that table; D and trimming were obtained from the DNA. Of more than 45,000 clones listed, 90% are singletons. Germline CDR1 SGHRS, CDR2 YFSETQ. The CDR3 sequence is 14 residues long. V was pared by 4 bases and J by 7 bases, with 17 bases between. The sequenced sample consisted of peripheral blood. The chain couples TRBV5-1 to TRBJ1-1, with no clear D. The sequence came from a human donor in a cohort sampled during active COVID-19. The CDR3 nucleotides read TGCGCCAGCAGCCCCCGGGGTCGTGAAGATGAAGCTTTCTTT. Its translation: CASSPRGREDEAFF.